This T cell receptor (beta chain) was found in a study of blood T cell repertoires in COVID-19. Study background: Researchers got acute and convalescent COVID-19 samples from the United States, Italy and Spain. PBMCs, B-cell-depleted T cells, or T cells were the source of the cDNA or gDNA that made up the material.

Seattle enrolled patients during active infection and tracked them longitudinally. The ends were cut back, 7 bases at V and 4 bases at J, with 16 bases in the middle. Germline V CDR1 and CDR2: ENHRY, SYGVKD. This CDR3 region has 14 residues. Per the original data handling: Estimation of nucleated cell counts was performed using reference gene primer amplification. TCRdb's copy holds only in-frame clones and misses some; the assay was immunoSEQ multiplex PCR. V and J calls plus clone size are reproduced from that table; the DNA served to infer D and trimming. The sample shows 150,000 to 200,000 clones, approximately 87% of them seen only once.

The sequencing input was peripheral blood. The clonotype was recovered from a woman aged 55-70 years with COVID-19, enrolled during active disease. The chain uses TRBV10-3 and TRBJ1-2; maybe TRBD1 (5 bases). This CDR3 reads CAIKVTGDAYGYTF. The CDR3 DNA is TGTGCCATCAAAGTTACGGGGGACGCCTATGGCTACACCTTC.